The subject of this entry is one T cell receptor beta chain. Its recognized antigen is unknown. No base quality information exists; no much larger clone differs at one position. The data originate from a study of CD8+ T cells in alopecia areata (dated by TCRdb to the late 2010s). Study-level background: The treated patients took part in an open-label pilot trial in which moderate-to-severe alopecia areata was treated with oral tofacitinib at 5 to 10 mg twice daily. Patients stayed on tofacitinib for 6 to 18 months and then had 6 months of follow-up off drug so that delayed response and recurrence could be assessed. For the treated patients, the SALT score, which quantifies what percentage of scalp surface area is affected, served as the measure of disease severity. To study T cell clonal expansion in alopecia areata, the researchers applied high-throughput TCRbeta sequencing to both the C3H/HeJ mouse model and human patients. On the human side, TCRbeta sequencing was run on scalp tissue and on sorted CD4+ and CD8+ peripheral blood T cells from healthy controls and from alopecia areata patients with either patchy or totalis/universalis disease. Biopsies were taken from tofacitinib-treated patients at baseline and again at 4 and 24 weeks into treatment, and several of those patients also had a later scalp biopsy. Scalp clonality was compared across normal scalp (n=4), patchy alopecia areata scalp (n=8), and alopecia totalis/universalis scalp (n=8). RNA came from the PAXgene miRNA kit for fixed scalp, the miRNeasy kit for PBMCs, and the RNeasy kit for mouse skin. Amplification of TCRbeta CDR3 regions was done by immunoSEQ multiplex PCR using 35 Vbeta forward primers and 13 Jbeta reverse primers.

The method was the immunoSEQ multiplex PCR assay. To provide template for TCR sequencing, every sample had RNA extracted and reverse transcribed into cDNA. First-strand cDNA was synthesized with SuperScript III using a 2:1 mix of oligo-dT and random hexamers. Amplification bias was assessed with a synthetic immune receptor repertoire, and residual bias was removed computationally. The authors' analysis ran thus. Raw reads were preprocessed to remove errors, and CDR3 was defined according to IMGT conventions as the region from the conserved cysteine to phenylalanine. Clonality was computed as 1 minus the Shannon entropy, with the entropy normalized by log2 of the number of productive unique TCRs. Whether each scalp clone was CD4 or CD8 was inferred by checking scalp TCRbeta sequences against the CD4 and CD8 repertoires from sorted blood. In its TCRdb copy, this immuneACCESS table keeps in-frame sequences only and misses some clones. Where compared with another copy, unresolved V genes explain less than half of these, and the others have no known cause. V, J and clone size derive from that table, while D and trimming were established from the DNA sequence. Across this sample there are about 190,000 clones, with around 64% seen only once. Approximately 1.3% of the sample comes from the top ten.

The paper's findings and limits, for the study overall: Because the treated cohort was small and had only one nonresponder, larger studies are needed to examine links between baseline CD8+ expansion and response. During tofacitinib treatment, many expanded lesional clones remained in scalp and blood, and this persistence may partly explain relapse after treatment is stopped. TCR sequences shared between patients were less clear than in mice, possibly partly because of HLA diversity in the patient population. Lesional scalp, especially in alopecia totalis/universalis, showed higher clonality and more expanded CD8+ clones than normal scalp, suggesting antigenic drive. Scalp clonality and the number of expanded CD8+ clones among the top 100 scalp clones were significantly decreased by tofacitinib. Scalp TCR repertoire analysis is complicated because resident alphabeta T cells in normal human skin are also sequenced, whereas mouse skin is dominated by gammadelta T cells.

Reading the label with the study, this specimen's treatment or condition is: oral pan-JAK inhibitor, 5-10 mg twice daily. Lesional scalp punch biopsies and peripheral blood were obtained from alopecia areata patients. After PBMCs were isolated by density centrifugation and stained for CD3, CD4 and CD8, a FACSAria was used to sort CD4+ and CD8+ T cells. Sequenced material: CD4+ T cells sorted from blood, taken at roughly week 49, from a patient treated with tofacitinib. The TCR sequence derives from a human donor with alopecia areata.

The CDR3 here reads CASSFEQPGELFF. The sequenced DNA is TGCGCCAGCAGCTTTGAGCAGCCCGGGGAGCTGTTTTTT. The sequence is built from TRBV5-1 and TRBJ2-2, with the D segment identity uncertain. Measured from the cysteine to the phenylalanine, the CDR3 is 13 residues long. The read is trimmed to its CDR3 DNA, 39 bases read in frame from base 1. V sheds 2 bases and J sheds 6 bases, leaving 8 bases between their ends. Taken from the germline V gene, the CDR1 and CDR2 loops are SGHRS and YFSETQ.